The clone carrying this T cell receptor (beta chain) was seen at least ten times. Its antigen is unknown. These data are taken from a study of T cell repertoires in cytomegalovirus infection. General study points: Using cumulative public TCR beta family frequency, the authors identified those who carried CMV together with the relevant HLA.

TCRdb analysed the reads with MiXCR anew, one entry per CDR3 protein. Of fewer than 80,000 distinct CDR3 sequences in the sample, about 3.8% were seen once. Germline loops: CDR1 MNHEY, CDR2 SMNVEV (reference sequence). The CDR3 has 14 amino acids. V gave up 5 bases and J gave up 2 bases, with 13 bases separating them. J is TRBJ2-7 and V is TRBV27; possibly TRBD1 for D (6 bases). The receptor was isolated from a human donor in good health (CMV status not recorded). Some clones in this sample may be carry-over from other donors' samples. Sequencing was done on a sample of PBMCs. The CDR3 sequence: CASSLTTGTYEQYF. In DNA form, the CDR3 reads TGTGCCAGCAGTCTAACGACAGGAACCTACGAGCAGTACTTC.